Following are 23 T cell receptor beta chains from one sample sequenced in a study of CD8 T cells in Susac syndrome. A quantity of about 0.45 to 1 ug RNA underwent reverse transcription using random hexamers. One entry per CDR3 protein, called by TCRdb with MiXCR from the immunoSEQ multiplex PCR reads. The data contain 110,000 to 150,000 distinct CDR3 sequences, 90% to 96% of them singletons. Sequencing used CD4+ T cells from PBMCs. These receptor sequences come from a human donor with Susac syndrome.

The rearrangement links TRBV6-1 to TRBJ2-7; 9 nucleotides line up with TRBD1. CDR1 MNHNS and CDR2 SASEGT come from the germline V gene. CDR3 length: 16 amino acids. After removal of 6 bases from V and 4 bases from J, the junction contained 13 bases not matched to a gene. The CDR3 sequence: CASRSEPGQGIYEQYF. The CDR3 nucleotides are TGTGCCAGCAGATCAGAACCGGGACAGGGAATTTACGAGCAGTACTTC.

The chain recombines TRBV29-1 with TRBJ1-1; 8 positions match TRBD1. The J segment lost 3 bases and the V segment lost 7 bases, leaving 7 bases of the junction unmatched. There are 13 residues in the CDR3. Germline V lookup: CDR1 SQVTM, CDR2 ANQGSEA. CDR3 nucleotide sequence: TGCAGCGCCCGTGGACAGGGCGACACTGAAGCTTTCTTT. Protein sequence: CSARGQGDTEAFF.

The chain uses TRBV27 and TRBJ1-5; the D is unclear. The V and J ends lost 0 bases and 6 bases respectively, with 9 bases between them. The germline V gene has CDR1 MNHEY and CDR2 SMNVEV (reference sequence). The CDR3 loop spans 14 amino acids. CDR3 protein: CASSLSRVGQPQHF. CDR3 DNA sequence: TGTGCCAGCAGTTTATCGAGGGTGGGTCAGCCCCAGCATTTT.

The chain employs TRBV21-1 and TRBJ1-1; TRBD1 reflects the table's D call only, with no check against the DNA. TRBV21-1 is reported as a pseudogene. This CDR3 is 16 amino acids long. The CDR3 nucleotides are TGTGCCAGCAGCAAACCTGACCGGGCAGCGTGGACTGAAGCTTTCTTT. The encoded protein is CASSKPDRAAWTEAFF.

V usage is TRBV6-5 and J usage is TRBJ2-3, with 7 bases that match TRBD1. The CDR3 spans 16 residues. Germline CDR1 reads MNHEY; CDR2 reads SVGAGI. The V gene end was trimmed by 0 bases and the J gene end by 7 bases; junction bases not matched to a gene: 10. The CDR3 spells CASSYSRVGGQNTQYF. In nucleotides, the CDR3 is TGTGCCAGCAGTTACTCGAGGGTAGGGGGACAGAATACGCAGTATTTT.

The V gene is TRBV20-1, the J gene TRBJ2-7, with 7 bases aligning to TRBD2. The CDR3 sequence is 15 residues long. Per germline, CDR1 DFQATT and CDR2 SNEGSKA (reference sequence). After removal of 0 bases from V and 2 bases from J, the junction contained 7 bases not matched to a gene. CDR3 loop: CSARDLAGEPYEQYF. CDR3 nucleotides: TGCAGTGCTAGAGATCTGGCGGGGGAACCCTACGAGCAGTACTTC.

Only one count was recorded for this clonotype. The chain has TRBV7-9 and TRBJ1-1, with D hard to call. Per germline, CDR1 SEHNR and CDR2 FQNEAQ (reference sequence). The CDR3 consists of 15 residues. V lost 2 bases, J lost 1 base, and 11 bases lay in between. Here the CDR3 reads CASSLRDGGNTEAFF. CDR3 DNA: TGTGCCAGCAGCTTACGAGACGGCGGGAACACTGAAGCTTTCTTT.

This chain joins TRBV6-1 and TRBJ2-3, with TRBD2 identical over 9 bases. V shed 10 bases, J shed 0 bases, and the junction held 11 bases outside the gene matches. CDR1 is MNHNS, CDR2 SASEGT, per germline. There are 16 residues in the CDR3. CDR3 bases: TGTGCCACCCGGGCTAGCGGGGCTACTAGCACAGATACGCAGTATTTT. Translated: CATRASGATSTDTQYF.

This chain joins TRBV29-1 and TRBJ2-7; TRBD2 might be the D (6 bases). The CDR3 runs 13 residues. Trimming cost V 7 bases and J 2 bases, with 15 bases left between them. Per germline, CDR1 SQVTM and CDR2 ANQGSEA. As DNA, the CDR3 is TGCAGCGCAAGTAGCGGACCGACCTACGAGCAGTACTTC. It encodes CSASSGPTYEQYF.

This chain connects TRBV21-1 to TRBJ2-7; TRBD1 reflects the table's D call only, with no check against the DNA. TRBV21-1 is a recognized pseudogene. The CDR3 consists of 13 residues. CDR3 nucleotides: TGTGCCAGCCGGGACAGCCACTCCTACGAGCAGTACTTC. Translation: CASRDSHSYEQYF.

The chain joins TRBV29-1 to TRBJ2-6, with 7 bases identical to TRBD1. The germline gives CDR1 SQVTM, CDR2 ANQGSEA. This CDR3 region has 16 residues. J gave up 0 bases and V 6 bases, and 8 bases lay outside the gene matches. Written as DNA, the CDR3 is TGCAGCGTCCAAGGGACAGCCTACTCTGGGGCCAACGTCCTGACTTTC. Amino acid sequence: CSVQGTAYSGANVLTF.

The V gene is TRBV4-1, the J gene TRBJ1-5; no definite D call. Looked up from germline, CDR1 is MGHRA and CDR2 is YSYEKL. Trimming stripped 0 bases from V and 3 bases from J, with 9 bases between. This CDR3 region has 15 residues. The CDR3, as DNA: TGCGCCAGCAGCCAAGACCGGACTCTCAATCAGCCCCAGCATTTT. Translated, it gives CASSQDRTLNQPQHF.

The CDR3 loop is CASKRSLAGETQYF. The CDR3 region has the DNA TGTGCCAGCAAAAGAAGCCTGGCGGGGGAGACCCAGTACTTC. The rearrangement joins TRBV6-5 to TRBJ2-5; possibly TRBD2 for D (6 bases). Trimming shortened V by 7 bases and J by 5 bases, and 17 bases separated the two germline ends. Germline V gene sequence: CDR1 MNHEY, CDR2 SVGAGI. This CDR3 has 14 amino acids.

The rearrangement links TRBV20-1 to TRBJ2-2, with D possibly being TRBD1 (5 bases). The ends were cut back, 0 bases at V and 4 bases at J, with 18 bases in the middle. Germline lookup yields CDR1 DFQATT and CDR2 SNEGSKA (reference sequence). The CDR3 sequence is 17 residues long. CDR3 bases: TGCAGTGCTAGAGACCCCGCCCCGACAGTTTCCACCGGGGAGCTGTTTTTT. It encodes CSARDPAPTVSTGELFF.

This rearrangement joins TRBV29-1 to TRBJ2-7; 8 bases fit TRBD2. V dropped 7 bases and J dropped 2; count of bases not matched to a gene: 10. The germline V gene encodes CDR1 SQVTM and CDR2 ANQGSEA. The CDR3 loop spans 14 amino acids. Here the CDR3 reads CSAGGAGDTYEQYF. The DNA for the CDR3 is TGCAGCGCCGGGGGAGCGGGAGATACCTACGAGCAGTACTTC.

The chain is built from TRBV7-6 and TRBJ1-1, with D unresolved. The V end lost 5 bases, the J end lost 4 bases, and 11 bases lay between the germline ends. CDR1 and CDR2 (germline): SGHVS, FNYEAQ. This CDR3 region has 13 residues. In nucleotides, the CDR3 is TGTGCCAGCAGCCCTAGTCTCGGCACTGAAGCTTTCTTT. It specifies CASSPSLGTEAFF.

The chain links TRBV9 to TRBJ2-2; TRBD2 matches at 10 bases. J lost 6 bases, V lost 0 bases, and 8 bases had no gene match. The CDR3 covers 17 residues. Germline V lookup: CDR1 SGDLS, CDR2 YYNGEE. CDR3: CASSVVGAGGPPGELFF. CDR3 in DNA: TGTGCCAGCAGCGTAGTTGGAGCGGGAGGGCCTCCCGGGGAGCTGTTTTTT. The whole variable domain, remainder taken from reference TRBV9 and TRBJ2-2, is DSGVTQTPKHLITATGQRVTLRCSPRSGDLSVYWYQQSLDQGLQFLIQYYNGEERAKGNILERFSAQQFPDLHSELNLSSLELGDSALYFCASSVVGAGGPPGELFFGEGSRLTVL.

The CDR3: CATGKERPPYEQYF. In DNA, the CDR3 is TGTGCCACCGGGAAGGAGCGGCCCCCCTACGAGCAGTACTTC. The chain is built from TRBV15 and TRBJ2-7; possible D gene TRBD2, 5 bases. This CDR3 contains 14 residues. Between the trimmed V and J ends, which lost 8 bases and 2 bases, there was a span of 16 bases. Germline V CDR1 and CDR2: LNHNV, YYDKDF (reference sequence).

This clonotype was counted a single time. This chain connects TRBV20-1 to TRBJ1-5; D gene uncertain. Trimming removed 2 bases at V and 6 bases at J, with 8 bases between. Germline V lookup: CDR1 DFQATT, CDR2 SNEGSKA (reference sequence). The CDR3 extends over 12 amino acids. The CDR3 DNA sequence: TGCAGTGCTAGACTGGGAGGTCAGCCCCAGCATTTT. Translation: CSARLGGQPQHF.

The rearrangement links TRBV21-1 to TRBJ1-2. TRBV21-1 is noted as a pseudogene. This CDR3 is 16 amino acids long. This CDR3 is CASSKEQGKANYGYTF. For the CDR3, the DNA is TGTGCCAGCAGCAAAGAGCAAGGGAAAGCTAACTATGGCTACACCTTC.

This CDR3 is CATSRDGQGSVDTQYF. The CDR3 DNA reads as TGTGCCACCAGCAGAGATGGTCAGGGTTCGGTAGATACGCAGTATTTT. The chain uses TRBV15 and TRBJ2-3; D may be TRBD1 (5 bases). The CDR3 covers 16 residues. V was clipped by 0 bases and J by 5 bases, with 15 bases between them. The germline gives CDR1 LNHNV, CDR2 YYDKDF (reference sequence).

The rearrangement uses TRBV20-1 and TRBJ2-1; 10 positions agree with TRBD2. Losses at the gene ends were 0 bases for V and 4 bases for J; bases not matched to a gene: 6. There are 16 residues in the CDR3. In germline, CDR1 is DFQATT, CDR2 SNEGSKA (reference sequence). The CDR3 region is CSARDLGAGGYNEQFF. The CDR3 DNA follows: TGCAGTGCTAGAGATCTCGGAGCGGGAGGGTACAATGAGCAGTTCTTC.

The genes are TRBV5-1 and TRBJ2-1, with TRBD1 matching over 9 bases. The CDR3 runs 17 residues. The V gene end was trimmed by 4 bases and the J gene end by 10 bases; junction bases not matched to a gene: 18. CDR1 is SGHRS and CDR2 is YFSETQ in the germline V gene. The CDR3 spells CASSLTGTGWPGGEQFF. The CDR3 DNA reads as TGCGCCAGCAGCCTTACCGGGACAGGGTGGCCCGGAGGCGAGCAGTTCTTC.